This T cell receptor beta chain was sequenced in a study of T-cell memory formation after mild COVID-19. Findings and caveats of the study: Clones from the second wave (peaking day 37) had unconfirmed SARS-CoV-2 specificity. Cross-reactive memory seemingly joined, as some responding clones were found in pre-infection memory. Among contracting clones, CD4+ were mainly CM/EM and CD8+ enriched in EMRA.

The CDR3 is 14 amino acids. Trimming removed 6 bases from V and 0 bases from J, with 6 bases in between. CDR1 MNHNY and CDR2 SVGAGI come from the germline V gene (reference sequence). A remark on this clonotype: What it binds is unknown.

5'RACE with constant-segment primers built TCRalpha and TCRbeta cDNA libraries with UMIs. TCRdb recomputed calls from the 5' RACE reads with MiXCR, one row per CDR3 protein. The sample consists of approximately 230,000 distinct CDR3 sequences, roughly 17% of them appearing once. The V call is TRBV6-6, the J call TRBJ2-6, with D tentatively TRBD1 (5 bases). Sequences were obtained from PBMCs or a T cell subset sorted from them (not recorded which). The origin of this receptor is a man aged 18 to 29 who had mild COVID-19 (a few samples of this study predate the infection). Cell type and time point are not known. CDR3 sequence (DNA): TGTGCCAGCAGGGACACCTCTGGGGCCAACGTCCTGACTTTC. This gives the protein CASRDTSGANVLTF.